This T cell receptor beta chain was identified during a study of shared clonotypes between healthy human individuals. The material for each subset, its genomic DNA, was split evenly across several immunoSEQ plates. Authors' methods: ImmunoSEQ junction-only sequences lacked quality scores, so their filtering differed. Generated by immunoSEQ multiplex PCR, the TCRdb table keeps only in-frame clones and is missing some. That table is the source of V, J and clone size, and D and trimming were worked out from the DNA. The sample includes approximately 980,000 clones, approximately 80% of them seen just once. Participating donors were healthy, HIV-negative adults free of recent acute infections or vaccinations. The origin of this receptor is a man between 18 and 35 years old in good health. Sequencing was carried out using memory CD4+ T cells sorted from blood. Subset denoted: CD45RA-negative fraction.

The CDR3 reads CARSLVDGLYTDTQYF. The CDR3 region has the DNA TGTGCCAGAAGCTTGGTTGATGGACTCTACACAGATACGCAGTATTTT. V usage is TRBV5-3 and J usage is TRBJ2-3; perhaps TRBD2 as D (5 bases). TRBV5-3 belongs to the ORF category, with a function that is uncertain. V was pared by 0 bases and J by 2 bases, with 13 bases between. This CDR3 spans 16 amino acids.